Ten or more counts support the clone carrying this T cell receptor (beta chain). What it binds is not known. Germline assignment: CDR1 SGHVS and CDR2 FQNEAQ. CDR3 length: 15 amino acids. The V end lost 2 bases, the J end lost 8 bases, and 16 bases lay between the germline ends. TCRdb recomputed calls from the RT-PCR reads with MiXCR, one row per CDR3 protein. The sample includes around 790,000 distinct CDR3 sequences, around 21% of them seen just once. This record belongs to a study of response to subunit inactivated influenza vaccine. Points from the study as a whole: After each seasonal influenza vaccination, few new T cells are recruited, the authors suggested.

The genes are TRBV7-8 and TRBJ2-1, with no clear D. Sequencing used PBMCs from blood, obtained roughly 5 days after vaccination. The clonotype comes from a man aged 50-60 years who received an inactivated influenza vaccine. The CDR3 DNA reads TGTGCCAGCAGCTTAAACCCCGCACGGTGGGATGAGCAGTTCTTC. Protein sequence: CASSLNPARWDEQFF.